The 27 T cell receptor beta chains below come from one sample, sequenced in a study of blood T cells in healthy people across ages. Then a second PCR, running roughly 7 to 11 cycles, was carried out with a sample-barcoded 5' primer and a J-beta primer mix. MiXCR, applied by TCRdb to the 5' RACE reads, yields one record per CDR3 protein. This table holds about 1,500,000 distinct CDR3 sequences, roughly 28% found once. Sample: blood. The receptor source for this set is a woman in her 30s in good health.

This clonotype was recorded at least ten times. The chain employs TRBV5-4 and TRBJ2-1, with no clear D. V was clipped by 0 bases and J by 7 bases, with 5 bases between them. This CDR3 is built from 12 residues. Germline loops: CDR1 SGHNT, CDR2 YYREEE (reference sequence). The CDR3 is CASSLDWNEQFF. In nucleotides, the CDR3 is TGTGCCAGCAGCTTGGACTGGAATGAGCAGTTCTTC.

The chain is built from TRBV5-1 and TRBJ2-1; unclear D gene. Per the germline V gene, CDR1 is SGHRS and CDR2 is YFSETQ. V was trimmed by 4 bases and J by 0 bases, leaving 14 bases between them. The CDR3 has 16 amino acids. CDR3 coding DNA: TGCGCCAGCAGCCTGACCGGTCCCCACTCCTACAATGAGCAGTTCTTC. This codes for CASSLTGPHSYNEQFF.

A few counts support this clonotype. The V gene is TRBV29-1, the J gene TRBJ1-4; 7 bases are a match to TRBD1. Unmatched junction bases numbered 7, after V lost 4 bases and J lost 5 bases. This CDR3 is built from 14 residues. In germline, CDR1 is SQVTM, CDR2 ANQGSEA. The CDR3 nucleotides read TGCAGCGTTGCTCCGGGACAGAGGAATGAAAAACTGTTTTTT. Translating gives CSVAPGQRNEKLFF.

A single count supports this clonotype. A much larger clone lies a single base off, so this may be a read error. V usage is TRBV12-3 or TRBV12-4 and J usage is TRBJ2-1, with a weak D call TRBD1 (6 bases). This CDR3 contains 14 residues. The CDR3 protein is CASRTGTTNNEQIF. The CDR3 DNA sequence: TGTGCCAGCAGGACCGGGACAACCAACAATGAGCAGATCTTC.

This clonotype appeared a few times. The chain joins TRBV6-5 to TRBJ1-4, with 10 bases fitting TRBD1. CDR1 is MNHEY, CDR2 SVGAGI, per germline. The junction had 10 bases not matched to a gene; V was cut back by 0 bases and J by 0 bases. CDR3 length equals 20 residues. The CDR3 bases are TGTGCCAGCAGTTACTCGATACCGGGACAGGGGCCGGCAACTAATGAAAAACTGTTTTTT. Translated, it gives CASSYSIPGQGPATNEKLFF.

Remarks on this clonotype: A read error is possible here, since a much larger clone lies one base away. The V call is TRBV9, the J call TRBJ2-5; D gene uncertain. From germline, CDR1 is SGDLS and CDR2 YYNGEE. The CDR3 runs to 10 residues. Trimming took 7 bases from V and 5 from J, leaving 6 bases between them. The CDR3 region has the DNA TGTGCCAGCGAGGTGGAGACCCAGTACTTC. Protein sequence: CASEVETQYF.

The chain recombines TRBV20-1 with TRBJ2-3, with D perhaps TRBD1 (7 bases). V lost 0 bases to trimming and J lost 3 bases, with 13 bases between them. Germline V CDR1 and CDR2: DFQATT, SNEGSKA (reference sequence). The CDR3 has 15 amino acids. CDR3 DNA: TGCAGTGCTAGAGATGCGGCAGGGGGGACAGATACGCAGTATTTT. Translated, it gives CSARDAAGGTDTQYF.

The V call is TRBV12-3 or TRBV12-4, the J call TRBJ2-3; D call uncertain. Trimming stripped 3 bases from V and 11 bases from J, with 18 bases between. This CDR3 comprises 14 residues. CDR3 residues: CASSFVQVTDVQYF. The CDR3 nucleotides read TGTGCCAGCAGTTTTGTCCAGGTCACAGATGTGCAGTATTTT.

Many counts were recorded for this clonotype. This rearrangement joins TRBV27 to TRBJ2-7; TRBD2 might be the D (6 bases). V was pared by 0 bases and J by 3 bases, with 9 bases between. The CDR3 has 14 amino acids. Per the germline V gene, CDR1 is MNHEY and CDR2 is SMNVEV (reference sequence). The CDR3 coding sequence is TGTGCCAGCAGTTTATCGGAGGGCGGCTACGAGCAGTACTTC. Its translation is CASSLSEGGYEQYF.

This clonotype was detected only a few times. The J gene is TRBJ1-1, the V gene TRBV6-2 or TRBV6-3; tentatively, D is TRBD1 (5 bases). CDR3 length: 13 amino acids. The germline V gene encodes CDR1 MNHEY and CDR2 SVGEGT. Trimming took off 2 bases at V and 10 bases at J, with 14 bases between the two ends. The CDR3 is CASSYPRGARAFF. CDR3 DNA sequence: TGTGCCAGCAGTTACCCCCGAGGGGCGCGAGCTTTCTTT.

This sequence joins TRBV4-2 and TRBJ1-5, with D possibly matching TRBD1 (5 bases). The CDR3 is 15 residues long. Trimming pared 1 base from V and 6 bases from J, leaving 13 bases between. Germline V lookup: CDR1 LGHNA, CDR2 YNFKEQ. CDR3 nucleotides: TGTGCCAGCAGCCAAGGGTTCGGGGGGACTCAGCCCCAGCATTTT. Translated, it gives CASSQGFGGTQPQHF.

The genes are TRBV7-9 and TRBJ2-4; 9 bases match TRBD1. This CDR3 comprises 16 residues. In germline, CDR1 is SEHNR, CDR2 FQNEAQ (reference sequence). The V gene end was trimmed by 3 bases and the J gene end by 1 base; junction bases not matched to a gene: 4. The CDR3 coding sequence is TGTGCCAGCAGCTTGTGGACAGGGGAGGCCAAAAACATTCAGTACTTC. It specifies CASSLWTGEAKNIQYF.

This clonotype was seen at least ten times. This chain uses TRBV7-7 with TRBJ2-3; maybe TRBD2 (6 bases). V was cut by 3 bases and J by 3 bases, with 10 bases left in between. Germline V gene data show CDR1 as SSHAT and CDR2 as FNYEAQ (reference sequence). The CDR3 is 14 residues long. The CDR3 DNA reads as TGTGCCAGCAGCTTGACGGCGGGAACAGATACGCAGTATTTT. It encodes CASSLTAGTDTQYF.

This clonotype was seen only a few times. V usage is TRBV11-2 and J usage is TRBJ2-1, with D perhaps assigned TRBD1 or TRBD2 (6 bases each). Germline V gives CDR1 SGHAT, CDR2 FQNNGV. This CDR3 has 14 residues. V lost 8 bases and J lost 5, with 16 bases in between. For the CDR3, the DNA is TGTGCCAGCGGGGGGAGAAACAGGGACAATGAGCAGTTCTTC. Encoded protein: CASGGRNRDNEQFF.

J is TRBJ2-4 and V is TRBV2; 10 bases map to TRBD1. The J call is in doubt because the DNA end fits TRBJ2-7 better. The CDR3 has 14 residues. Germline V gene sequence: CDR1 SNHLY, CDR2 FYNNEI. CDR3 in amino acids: CASLPGTGDYEQYF. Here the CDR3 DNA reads TGTGCCAGCTTACCCGGGACAGGGGATTACGAGCAGTACTTC.

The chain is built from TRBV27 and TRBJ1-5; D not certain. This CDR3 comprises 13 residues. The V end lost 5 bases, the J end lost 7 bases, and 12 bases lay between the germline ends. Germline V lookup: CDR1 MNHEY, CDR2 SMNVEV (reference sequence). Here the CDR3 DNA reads TGTGCCAGCAGTGCTTATGGGGTCCAGCCCCAGCATTTT. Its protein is CASSAYGVQPQHF.

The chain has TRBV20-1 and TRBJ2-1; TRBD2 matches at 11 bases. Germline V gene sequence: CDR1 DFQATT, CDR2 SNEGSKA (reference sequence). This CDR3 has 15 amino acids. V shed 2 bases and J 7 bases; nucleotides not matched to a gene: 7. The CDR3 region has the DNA TGCAGTGCTAGACTAGCGGGAGGAGATCGGAATGAGCAGTTCTTC. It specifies CSARLAGGDRNEQFF.

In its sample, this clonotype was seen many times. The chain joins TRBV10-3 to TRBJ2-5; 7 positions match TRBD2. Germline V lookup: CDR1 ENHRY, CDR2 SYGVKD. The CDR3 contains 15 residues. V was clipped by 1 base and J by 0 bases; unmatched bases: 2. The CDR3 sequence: CAISEFRGDQETQYF. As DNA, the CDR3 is TGTGCCATCAGTGAGTTCCGGGGGGACCAAGAGACCCAGTACTTC.

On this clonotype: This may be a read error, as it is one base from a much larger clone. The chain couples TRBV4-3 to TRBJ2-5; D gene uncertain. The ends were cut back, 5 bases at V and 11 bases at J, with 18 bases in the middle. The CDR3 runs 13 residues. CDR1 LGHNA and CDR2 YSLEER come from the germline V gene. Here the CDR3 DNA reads TGCGCCAGCAGCTCATCTCGGTACAATGAGCAGTACTTC. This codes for CASSSSRYNEQYF.

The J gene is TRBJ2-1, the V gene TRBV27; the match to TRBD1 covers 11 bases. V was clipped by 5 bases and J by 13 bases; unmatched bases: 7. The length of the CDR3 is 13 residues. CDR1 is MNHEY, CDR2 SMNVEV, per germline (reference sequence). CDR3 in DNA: TGTGCCAGCAGTCCGGGACAGGGGGTATCTCAGTTCTTC. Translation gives CASSPGQGVSQFF.

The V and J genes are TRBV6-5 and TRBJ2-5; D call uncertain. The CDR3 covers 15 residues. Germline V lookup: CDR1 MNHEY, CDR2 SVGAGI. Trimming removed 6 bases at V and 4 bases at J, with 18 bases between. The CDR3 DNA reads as TGTGCCAGCAGACAGAATCGTGGGTATGGAGAGACCCAGTACTTC. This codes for CASRQNRGYGETQYF.

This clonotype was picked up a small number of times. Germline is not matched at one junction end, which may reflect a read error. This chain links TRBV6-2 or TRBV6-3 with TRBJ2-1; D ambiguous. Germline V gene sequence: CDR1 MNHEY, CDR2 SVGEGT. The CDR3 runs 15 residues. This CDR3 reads CASSYYPGSDNVQFF. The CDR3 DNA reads TGTGCCAGCAGTTATTATCCGGGCAGTGACAATGTGCAGTTCTTC.

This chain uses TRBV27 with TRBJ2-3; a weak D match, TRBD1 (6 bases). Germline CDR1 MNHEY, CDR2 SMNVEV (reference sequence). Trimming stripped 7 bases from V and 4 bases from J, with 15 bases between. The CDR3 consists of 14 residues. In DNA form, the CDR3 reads TGTGCCAGCACACCCAGGACAGTGGCAGATACGCAGTATTTT. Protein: CASTPRTVADTQYF.

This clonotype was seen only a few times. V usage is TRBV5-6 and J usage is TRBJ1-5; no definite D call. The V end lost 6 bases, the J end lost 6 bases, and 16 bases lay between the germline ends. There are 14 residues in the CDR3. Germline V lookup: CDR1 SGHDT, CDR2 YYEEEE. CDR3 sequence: CASNSQRGVQPQHF. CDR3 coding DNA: TGTGCCAGCAACTCGCAACGTGGGGTTCAGCCCCAGCATTTT.

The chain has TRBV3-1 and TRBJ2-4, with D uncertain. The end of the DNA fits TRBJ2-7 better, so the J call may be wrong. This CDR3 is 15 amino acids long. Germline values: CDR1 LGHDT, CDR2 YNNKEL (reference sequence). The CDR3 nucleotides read TGTGCCAGCAGCCAAGGTTCCGGGTCCACCTACGAGCAGTACTTC. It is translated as CASSQGSGSTYEQYF.

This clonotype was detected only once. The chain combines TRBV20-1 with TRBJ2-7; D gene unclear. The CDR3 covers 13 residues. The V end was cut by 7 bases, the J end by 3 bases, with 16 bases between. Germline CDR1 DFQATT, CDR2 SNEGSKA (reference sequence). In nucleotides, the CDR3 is TGCAGTGTCCTGTTGGAGACGGGCTACGAGCAGTACTTC. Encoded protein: CSVLLETGYEQYF.

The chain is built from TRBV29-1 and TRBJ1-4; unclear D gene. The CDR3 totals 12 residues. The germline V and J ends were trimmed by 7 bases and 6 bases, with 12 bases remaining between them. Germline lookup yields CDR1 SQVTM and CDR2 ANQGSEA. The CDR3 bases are TGCAGCGCCGACGGCCAGCATGAAAAACTGTTTTTT. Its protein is CSADGQHEKLFF. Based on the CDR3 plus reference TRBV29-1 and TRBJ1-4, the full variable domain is SAVISQKPSRDICQRGTSLTIQCQVDSQVTMMFWYRQQPGQSLTLIATANQGSEATYESGFVIDKFPISRPNLTFSTLTVSNMSPEDSSIYLCSADGQHEKLFFGSGTQLSVL.